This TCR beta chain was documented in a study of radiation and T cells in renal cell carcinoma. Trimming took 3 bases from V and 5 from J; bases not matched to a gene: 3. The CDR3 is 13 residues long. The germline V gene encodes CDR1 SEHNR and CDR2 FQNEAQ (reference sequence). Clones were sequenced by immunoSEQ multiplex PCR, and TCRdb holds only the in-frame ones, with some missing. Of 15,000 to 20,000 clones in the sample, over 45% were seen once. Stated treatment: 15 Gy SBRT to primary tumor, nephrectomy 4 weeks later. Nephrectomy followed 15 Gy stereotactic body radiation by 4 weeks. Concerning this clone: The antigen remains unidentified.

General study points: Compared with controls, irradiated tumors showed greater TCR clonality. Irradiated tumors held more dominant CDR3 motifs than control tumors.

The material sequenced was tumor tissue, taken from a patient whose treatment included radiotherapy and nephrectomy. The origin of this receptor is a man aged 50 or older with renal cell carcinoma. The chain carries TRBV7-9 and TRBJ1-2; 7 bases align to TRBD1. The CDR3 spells CASSFDRAYGYTF. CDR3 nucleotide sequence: TGTGCCAGCAGCTTCGACAGGGCTTATGGCTACACCTTC.